The 4 T cell receptor beta chains below come from one sample, sequenced in a study of cytomegalovirus exposure and HLA in healthy donors. The PCR had 60 Vbeta and 13 Jbeta primers. Clones were read by immunoSEQ multiplex PCR, and TCRdb kept only the in-frame ones, dropping some. The table records nearly 110,000 clones, 73% of them present only once. The specimen sequenced was PBMCs. These TCRs come from a man aged 25-45 years in good health and CMV-seronegative.

The chain's CDR3 is CSVPRTGGTQYF. The CDR3 DNA reads as TGCAGCGTACCGAGGACAGGGGGAACCCAGTACTTC. The V and J genes are TRBV29-1 and TRBJ2-5, with 10 positions matching TRBD1. The germline V gene encodes CDR1 SQVTM and CDR2 ANQGSEA. The CDR3 consists of 12 residues. V was pared by 6 bases and J by 8 bases, with 6 bases of the junction left unmatched.

The rearrangement joins TRBV5-1 to TRBJ1-5, with D hard to call. The germline CDR1 and CDR2 sequences are SGHRS and YFSETQ. This CDR3 is 16 amino acids long. Trimming left V 0 bases short and J 2 bases short, with 12 bases between. The CDR3 spells CASSLEAGGGNQPQHF. The DNA of the CDR3 is TGCGCCAGCAGCTTGGAGGCCGGAGGAGGCAATCAGCCCCAGCATTTT.

This clone was seen a single time. In DNA form, the CDR3 reads TGTGCCAGCAGCTTAGTTGGCCAGCCCCAGCATTTT. Protein product: CASSLVGQPQHF. This chain uses TRBV7-9 with TRBJ1-5; no reliable D call. This CDR3 is 12 amino acids long. V lost 1 base and J lost 7, with 5 bases in between. Germline lookup yields CDR1 SEHNR and CDR2 FQNEAQ (reference sequence).

The chain uses TRBV27 and TRBJ2-3, with TRBD2 as a possible D gene (5 bases). This CDR3 has 15 residues. V was pared by 4 bases and J by 8 bases, with 19 bases between. CDR1 and CDR2 (germline): MNHEY, SMNVEV (reference sequence). The CDR3 nucleotides read TGTGCCAGCAGTTCGATCGGGCTACTAGTTGGTACGCAGTATTTT. Translation gives CASSSIGLLVGTQYF.